Listed below are T cell receptor beta chains from one sample, sequenced in a study of early T cells in non-severe SARS-CoV-2 infection. Via MiXCR, TCRdb re-called the 5' RACE reads, giving one row per CDR3 protein. The sample yields approximately 48,000 distinct CDR3 sequences, about 9.3% seen once. Source material: whole blood. All receptors derive from an adult who was a healthcare worker with PCR-confirmed SARS-CoV-2 infection or an uninfected control (not recorded which). The CDR3 runs from the conserved cysteine through the conserved F or W. A D gene is named only where the DNA matches it firmly. Only some rows state a clone size, as once, few, many or a class for expanded clones.

TRBV7-2	TRBD2	TRBJ2-1	few	TGTGCCAGCAGCTTCTCGCTAGCGGGAGGCACCTACAATGAGCAGTTCTTC	CASSFSLAGGTYNEQFF
TRBV7-3	.	TRBJ2-6	many	TGTGCCAGCAGCCCTACCATTGCCGGGGCCAACGTCCTGACTTTC	CASSPTIAGANVLTF
TRBV20-1	TRBD1	TRBJ1-4	.	TGCAGTGCCGGGACAGGGGGCAATGAAAAACTGTTTTTT	CSAGTGGNEKLFF
TRBV20-1	TRBD1	TRBJ2-3	.	TGCAGTGTAAACAGGGGAAGAGATACGCAGTATTTT	CSVNRGRDTQYF
TRBV13	.	TRBJ2-5	many	TGTGCCAGCAGCCCCCGCGGTTTAGAGACCCAGTACTTC	CASSPRGLETQYF
TRBV6-5	TRBD1	TRBJ2-5	.	TGTGCCAGCAGTAAGGGACAGGGGGCGCGGGAGACCCAGTACTTC	CASSKGQGARETQYF
TRBV28	TRBD1	TRBJ2-7	few	TGTGCCAGCAACCCCGGGACAGCCTCCTACGAGCAGTACTTC	CASNPGTASYEQYF
TRBV3-1	.	TRBJ2-1	many	TGTGCCAGCACCCCTCAGGGGCGCTATGAGCAGTTCTTC	CASTPQGRYEQFF
TRBV4-3	.	TRBJ2-7	many	TGCGCCAGCAGCCCAGAACCCCGACTCCTGGAGGGCTACGAGCAGTACTTC	CASSPEPRLLEGYEQYF
TRBV12-3/TRBV12-4	.	TRBJ2-5	many	TGTGCCAGCAGTCCTCCTAGCCCCCCCGGGGAGGAGACCCAGTACTTC	CASSPPSPPGEETQYF
TRBV7-9	.	TRBJ2-3	.	TGTGCCGCCCACTATCAAGCAGGGGAAGTAACAGATACGCAGTATTTT	CAAHYQAGEVTDTQYF
TRBV24-1	TRBD2	TRBJ2-5	few	TGTGCCACCAGTGAGGGTGGTAGCGGGAAAGAGACCCAGTACTTC	CATSEGGSGKETQYF
TRBV7-2	.	TRBJ2-5	.	TGTGCCAGCAGCTACTTAGAGACCCAGTACTTC	CASSYLETQYF
TRBV5-3	TRBD1	TRBJ1-4	many	TGTGCCAGAAGCACCGTACTCCGGGACAGCCAGCAAAAAATTAATGAAAAACTGTTTTTT	CARSTVLRDSQQKINEKLFF
TRBV4-3	.	TRBJ2-7	medium-sized	TGCGCCAGCAGCCAAGACCCCGGACAGACCTACTACGAGCAGTACTTC	CASSQDPGQTYYEQYF
TRBV18	.	TRBJ1-5	few	TGTGCCAGCTCACCAGACGGTGGGTACAATCAGCCCCAGCATTTT	CASSPDGGYNQPQHF
TRBV5-1	TRBD1	TRBJ2-5	.	TGCGCCAGCAGTACAGGGGGCGGTCAAGAGACCCAGTACTTC	CASSTGGGQETQYF
TRBV28	TRBD1	TRBJ2-3	many	TGTGCCAGCAGTGAAGCCGGGACAGATCATTCAGATACGCAGTATTTT	CASSEAGTDHSDTQYF
TRBV30	.	TRBJ1-6	.	TGTGCCTGGAGTTCCTACCAACCGGGACAAGGAGGGTCACCCCTCCACTTT	CAWSSYQPGQGGSPLHF
TRBV12-3/TRBV12-4	.	TRBJ2-1	few	TGTGCCAGCAGTTTCCCTACTGAGCAGTTCTTC	CASSFPTEQFF
TRBV7-3	.	TRBJ1-4	many	TGTGCCAGCTCGACAGCAACTAATGAAAAACTGTTTTTT	CASSTATNEKLFF
TRBV14	.	TRBJ1-2	.	TGTGCCAGCAGCCAACAGGGTATGGGACATGGCTACACCTTC	CASSQQGMGHGYTF
TRBV28	.	TRBJ2-5	.	TGTGCCAGCAAATTGGGAAGAGGATACCAAGAGACCCAGTACTTC	CASKLGRGYQETQYF
TRBV10-2	TRBD1	TRBJ1-2	few	TGCGCCAGCGGCGGGACAGGGAGTGGAGTTAGAGGCTACACCTTC	CASGGTGSGVRGYTF
TRBV6-6	TRBD1	TRBJ1-5	many	TGTGCCAGCAGTTACCCAGGGGGGGGCAATCAGCCCCAGCATTTT	CASSYPGGGNQPQHF
TRBV29-1	TRBD1	TRBJ2-5	.	TGCAGCGTGCGGGCCCCCGGGACAGGGGGCCACCAAGAGACCCAGTACTTC	CSVRAPGTGGHQETQYF
TRBV4-1	.	TRBJ2-7	few	TGCGCCAGCAGCCAAGGGAAATTACATAGCTCCTACGAGCAGTACTTC	CASSQGKLHSSYEQYF
TRBV12-3/TRBV12-4	.	TRBJ2-2	many	TGTGCCAGCAGTTCAGCGGGGAACACCGGGGAGCTGTTTTTT	CASSSAGNTGELFF
TRBV12-3/TRBV12-4	.	TRBJ2-2	many	TGTGCCAGCAGCCCCGGGGTGAACACCGGGGAGCTGTTTTTT	CASSPGVNTGELFF
TRBV5-1	.	TRBJ2-4	many	TGCGCCAGCAGCCCACCGGAGGGGCAAGTAAACATTCAGTACTTC	CASSPPEGQVNIQYF
TRBV4-1	TRBD2	TRBJ2-2	many	TGCGCCAGCAGCCAAGAGACTAGCGGGAGTGGCACCGGGGAGCTGTTTTTT	CASSQETSGSGTGELFF
TRBV25-1	TRBD2	TRBJ2-1	.	TGTGCCAGCAGTGAACTAGCGGTATACAATGAGCAGTTCTTC	CASSELAVYNEQFF
TRBV7-9	.	TRBJ2-7	.	TGTGCCAGCAGCCCTCGCCCTAGGACCGAGCAGTACTTC	CASSPRPRTEQYF
TRBV9	TRBD1	TRBJ2-2	many	TGTGCCAGCAGCCCAACAGGGGGCGACACCGGGGAGCTGTTTTTT	CASSPTGGDTGELFF
TRBV3-1	TRBD2	TRBJ2-5	.	TGTGCCAGCAGCCCGGGACTAGGGGGGGAGACCCAGTACTTC	CASSPGLGGETQYF
TRBV19	.	TRBJ1-5	few	TGTGCCAGTAGTATCATAGGCCAGCCCCAGCATTTT	CASSIIGQPQHF
TRBV28	.	TRBJ1-1	many	TGTGCCAGCAGTTTTTTTGTTGAAGCTTTCTTT	CASSFFVEAFF
TRBV11-2	.	TRBJ2-7	many	TGTGCCAGCAGCCCCCTAGCCAGGGCGCGGTACGAGCAGTACTTC	CASSPLARARYEQYF
TRBV28	TRBD1	TRBJ1-5	.	TGTGCCAGCAGATTCTGGGACAGATATCAGCCCCAGCATTTT	CASRFWDRYQPQHF
TRBV7-8	TRBD1	TRBJ2-2	few	TGTGCCAGCAGCGATGACAGGGGTGACACCGGGGAGCTGTTTTTT	CASSDDRGDTGELFF
TRBV24-1	.	TRBJ2-3	many	TGTGCCACCAGTGGTGCACGACGGGCCAGCACAGATACGCAGTATTTT	CATSGARRASTDTQYF
TRBV19	.	TRBJ1-5	many	TGTGCCAGTAGAGGACAGCATAGCAATCAGCCCCAGCATTTT	CASRGQHSNQPQHF
TRBV11-2	.	TRBJ1-1	many	TGTGCCAGCAGCTTAGGGCGCTCTTATGCGAACACTGAAGCTTTCTTT	CASSLGRSYANTEAFF
TRBV7-9	.	TRBJ2-3	many	TGTGCCAGCAGCTCCCTCGTAGGAGATACGCAGTATTTT	CASSSLVGDTQYF
TRBV11-3	TRBD1	TRBJ2-2	.	TGTGCCAGCAGCCGGGACAGGGGCCACACCGGGGAGCTGTTTTTT	CASSRDRGHTGELFF
TRBV3-1	.	TRBJ2-3	many	TGTGCCAGCAGCCAGCCTGGCGGGACTACAGATACGCAGTATTTT	CASSQPGGTTDTQYF
TRBV7-2	TRBD2	TRBJ2-2	.	TGTGCCAGCAGCCCCCGACGGCTAGCGGGGTGGTTAGGGGAGCTGTTTTTT	CASSPRRLAGWLGELFF
TRBV29-1	.	TRBJ2-5	few	TGCAGCGTTGAAGTAGTCCAGGGGAGAGAGACCCAGTACTTC	CSVEVVQGRETQYF
TRBV12-3/TRBV12-4	.	TRBJ2-1	once	TGTGCCAGCAGTTTGATGAATGAGCAGTTCTTC	CASSLMNEQFF
TRBV27	.	TRBJ2-4	few	TGTGCCAGCAGTTCGGGATATTCTTTAGCCAAAAACATTCAGTACTTC	CASSSGYSLAKNIQYF
TRBV20-1	TRBD2	TRBJ2-1	many	TGCAGTTGCGGGAGGTCTAGCGGCCCCAATGAGCAGTTCTTC	CSCGRSSGPNEQFF
TRBV28	.	TRBJ2-3	few	TGTGCCAGCAGTTCTAGCGCGGCATGGGTAACAGATACGCAGTATTTT	CASSSSAAWVTDTQYF